These 11 T cell receptor beta chains originate from one sample sequenced in a study of blood T cell repertoires in COVID-19. Profiled with immunoSEQ multiplex PCR; TCRdb holds only in-frame clones, not every one. The sample includes about 200,000 clones, around 84% of them seen just once. The sample taken for sequencing was peripheral blood. Receptors originate from a woman of 80 years or more with acute or convalescent COVID-19.

With regard to this clone: The junction differs from germline at one of its ends, possibly a read error. The chain recombines TRBV7-7 with TRBJ1-3; a possible D gene is TRBD1 (6 bases). Germline V gene data show CDR1 as SSHAT and CDR2 as FNYEAQ (reference sequence). The CDR3 is 15 amino acids. The CDR3 region is CASSLERGQGNTIYF. CDR3 nucleotide sequence: TGTGCTAGCAGCTTAGAGCGTGGACAGGGAAACACCATATATTTT.

The chain uses TRBV3-1 (or the pseudogene TRBV3-2) and TRBJ1-1; D is undetermined. V was clipped by 4 bases and J by 0 bases, with 12 bases between them. The CDR3 covers 15 residues. Germline V CDR1 and CDR2: LGHDT, YNNKEL (reference sequence). This chain's CDR3 is CASSPREQMNTEAFF. The DNA of the CDR3 is TGTGCCAGCAGCCCCCGGGAGCAAATGAACACTGAAGCTTTCTTT.

The rearrangement uses TRBV6-6 and TRBJ2-7; D unresolved. The CDR3 runs to 13 residues. V shed 2 bases and J shed 2 bases, with 7 bases lying between them. The germline CDR1 and CDR2 sequences are MNHNY and SVGAGI (reference sequence). CDR3 loop: CASSYRETYEQYF. DNA for the CDR3: TGTGCCAGCAGTTACCGCGAGACCTACGAGCAGTACTTC.

The J gene is TRBJ1-6, the V gene TRBV5-1; 7 bases line up with TRBD1. The CDR3 runs 18 residues. Germline lookup yields CDR1 SGHRS and CDR2 YFSETQ. V shed 4 bases and J 0 bases; nucleotides not matched to a gene: 10. CDR3 residues: CASSLGTVPSSYNSPLHF. The DNA of the CDR3 is TGCGCCAGCAGCCTAGGGACAGTCCCGAGCTCCTATAATTCACCCCTCCACTTT.

J is TRBJ1-1 and V is TRBV9; D is unclear. This CDR3 spans 15 amino acids. V was shortened by 4 bases and J by 0 bases, with 13 bases between the two germline ends. Germline assignment: CDR1 SGDLS and CDR2 YYNGEE. The CDR3 region is CASSSPSSLNTEAFF. CDR3 DNA sequence: TGTGCCAGCAGCTCCCCCAGTTCCCTGAACACTGAAGCTTTCTTT.

The J gene is TRBJ2-5, the V gene TRBV24-1, with D possibly matching TRBD1 (5 bases). The CDR3 is made up of 15 amino acids. Trimming took 9 bases from V and 4 from J, leaving 20 bases between them. Germline V gives CDR1 KGHDR, CDR2 SFDVKD. Here the CDR3 reads CATATSRVRGETQYF. In DNA form, the CDR3 reads TGTGCCACCGCCACAAGCAGGGTCCGAGGAGAGACCCAGTACTTC.

The J gene is TRBJ2-7, the V gene TRBV3-1 (or the pseudogene TRBV3-2), with D unclear. The CDR3 runs 14 residues. V was shortened by 1 base and J by 3 bases, with 10 bases between the two germline ends. Germline assignment: CDR1 LGHDT and CDR2 YNNKEL (reference sequence). The CDR3 loop is CASSQGSRVYEQYF. The DNA of the CDR3 is TGTGCCAGCAGCCAAGGCAGTCGGGTCTACGAGCAGTACTTC.

The chain is built from TRBV6-1 and TRBJ1-1; tentatively, D is TRBD1 (5 bases). Germline loops: CDR1 MNHNS, CDR2 SASEGT. Trimming took 0 bases from V and 14 from J, leaving 16 bases between them. This CDR3 is built from 13 residues. Written as DNA, the CDR3 is TGTGCCAGCAGTGAAGCGCTGGAAGGGGCCCTATTCTTT. Translated, it gives CASSEALEGALFF.

The chain links TRBV5-4 to TRBJ2-5, with D possibly being TRBD2 (5 bases). CDR1 SGHNT and CDR2 YYREEE come from the germline V gene (reference sequence). This CDR3 contains 13 residues. With 4 bases removed from V and 4 bases from J, the gap between germline ends came to 11 bases. The CDR3 loop is CASSLLVGETQYF. In nucleotides, the CDR3 is TGTGCCAGCAGCCTACTAGTTGGAGAGACCCAGTACTTC.

The chain uses TRBV7-2 and TRBJ2-7, with 8 bases fitting TRBD1. The V segment lost 4 bases and the J segment 1 base; nucleotides outside the gene matches: 6. This CDR3 has 15 amino acids. The germline V gene has CDR1 SGHTA and CDR2 FQGNSA. CDR3 coding DNA: TGTGCCAGCAGCTGGGACAGGTCCCCTTCCTACGAGCAGTACTTC. This translates into CASSWDRSPSYEQYF.

The rearrangement links TRBV6-5 to TRBJ2-3, with TRBD2 matching over 14 bases. The CDR3 spans 15 residues. Germline-derived CDR1 and CDR2 are MNHEY and SVGAGI. The junction had 5 bases not matched to a gene; V was cut back by 0 bases and J by 12 bases. CDR3 protein: CASSYSGLAGAGQYF. The CDR3 DNA is TGTGCCAGCAGTTACTCGGGACTAGCGGGAGCCGGTCAGTATTTT.